The source of this TCR beta chain is a study of tumor-infiltrating lymphocytes in oesophageal squamous cell carcinoma. The CDR3 runs to 14 residues. MiXCR, run by TCRdb on the PCR reads, gives a single entry per CDR3 protein. The repertoire holds 15,000 to 20,000 distinct CDR3 sequences, 44% seen once, with about two fifths in the top ten. The chain has TRBV12-3 or TRBV12-4 and TRBJ2-1, with D maybe TRBD1 (5 bases). Gene TRBJ1-2 matches the end of the DNA better, so the J call may be wrong. The TCR sequence derives from a female donor with esophageal squamous cell carcinoma. Sequencing used blood. CDR3 DNA sequence: TGTGCCAGCAGTTTAGTGGGGCCAAACTATGGCTACACCTTC. Translating gives CASSLVGPNYGYTF.